The 12 T cell receptor beta chains listed next were all sequenced from one sample in a study of post-analysis software for immune sequencing data. General study findings and limits: Controls had lower frequencies than patients of about 5 TRBV segments, which included TRBV5-6, TRBV5-1 and TRBV20-1.

These receptors lack a known antigen. TCR beta libraries were prepared from cDNA with unique molecular identifiers. Each CDR3 protein is one row after TCRdb ran MiXCR on the PCR reads. The repertoire holds about 540,000 distinct CDR3 sequences, with less than 40% as singletons. Sequenced sample: blood. The source of these receptors is a girl aged 2-17 years with multiple sclerosis.

This chain uses TRBV11-2 with TRBJ2-5; D might be TRBD1 or TRBD2, each matching 5 bases. Germline V gives CDR1 SGHAT, CDR2 FQNNGV. The CDR3 extends over 15 amino acids. Trimming pared 2 bases from V and 11 bases from J, leaving 21 bases between. CDR3 DNA: TGTGCCAGCAGCTTACGGGGCCTCAAGGAGCAGGAGCAGTACTTC. Amino acid sequence: CASSLRGLKEQEQYF.

Note on this clonotype: In this CDR3 the conserved last residue, phenylalanine or tryptophan, is missing, so a read error is likely. J is TRBJ2-7 and V is TRBV27, with TRBD2 identical over 8 bases. Germline lookup yields CDR1 MNHEY and CDR2 SMNVEV (reference sequence). There are 18 residues in the CDR3. V lost 2 bases, J lost 3 bases, and 15 bases stayed unmatched. The CDR3 sequence is CASSLRGAGVRRGYEQYC. The CDR3 bases are TGTGCCAGCAGTTTAAGAGGAGCGGGAGTACGCCGGGGCTACGAGCAGTACTGC.

The chain has TRBV6-2 or TRBV6-3 and TRBJ2-4; D is ambiguous. The J call may be faulty, since TRBJ2-7 better matches the DNA end. The CDR3 length is 11 residues. Germline assignment: CDR1 MNHEY and CDR2 SVGEGT. The CDR3 loop is CASSYSTEQYF. The CDR3 nucleotides are TGTGCCAGCAGTTACTCGACCGAGCAGTACTTC.

The rearrangement uses TRBV7-9 and TRBJ2-6; no clear D gene. This CDR3 is built from 16 residues. Germline CDR1 and CDR2: SEHNR and FQNEAQ (reference sequence). Deletions cut 1 base from V and 1 base from J, with 8 bases between. In DNA, the CDR3 is TGTGCCAGCAGCTTAGGATCCCTGTCTGGGGCCAACGTCCTGACTTTC. Translating it yields CASSLGSLSGANVLTF.

Only a few counts were recorded for this clonotype. The V gene is TRBV20-1, the J gene TRBJ2-7, with D hard to call. The CDR3 has 11 amino acids. The V and J ends lost 5 bases and 5 bases respectively, with 10 bases between them. The germline gives CDR1 DFQATT, CDR2 SNEGSKA (reference sequence). CDR3 region: CSAGRSNEQYF. The CDR3 nucleotides read TGCAGTGCTGGCAGGTCAAACGAGCAGTACTTC.

This clonotype was detected only a few times. This chain connects TRBV6-6 to TRBJ1-6; no definite D call. Germline lookup yields CDR1 MNHNY and CDR2 SVGAGI (reference sequence). Trimming left V 6 bases short and J 6 bases short, with 9 bases between. The CDR3 has 13 amino acids. The DNA for the CDR3 is TGTGCCAGCAGACGCCAGCGTAATTCACCCCTCCACTTT. This gives the protein CASRRQRNSPLHF.

The V gene is TRBV5-1, the J gene TRBJ1-1; D gene ambiguous. Germline V gene lookup returns CDR1 SGHRS and CDR2 YFSETQ. V shed 2 bases and J shed 6 bases, with 11 bases lying between them. There are 13 residues in the CDR3. CDR3 DNA sequence: TGCGCCAGCAGCTTTGGTAAGGTAGCTGAAGCTTTCTTT. Translated, it gives CASSFGKVAEAFF.

A note on this clonotype: Given the absence of the conserved phenylalanine or tryptophan at the CDR3 end, a read error is likely. The chain carries TRBV11-2 and TRBJ2-5, with 9 bases matching TRBD2. The CDR3 is 16 amino acids. The V segment lost 4 bases and the J segment 3 bases; nucleotides outside the gene matches: 9. Germline V gene sequence: CDR1 SGHAT, CDR2 FQNNGV. CDR3 coding DNA: TGTGCCAGCAGCTCCTTTCCTGCGGGGGGGGAAGAGACCCAGTACGTC. Translated: CASSSFPAGGEETQYV.

This clonotype was seen more than once but under ten times. The chain is built from TRBV15 and TRBJ2-1; D remains unclear. The CDR3 covers 13 residues. The V gene lost 5 bases and the J gene lost 9 bases, with 14 bases spanning the gap. The germline V gene encodes CDR1 LNHNV and CDR2 YYDKDF (reference sequence). The CDR3 here is CATSVPSESEQFF. The CDR3 nucleotides read TGTGCCACCAGCGTTCCTAGTGAGTCTGAGCAGTTCTTC.

The chain has TRBV20-1 and TRBJ2-5, with D unresolved. Trimming removed 5 bases at V and 6 bases at J, with 16 bases between. CDR1 and CDR2 from the germline V gene are DFQATT and SNEGSKA (reference sequence). The CDR3 covers 13 residues. CDR3 in amino acids: CSAHEKLGQTQYF. The CDR3, as DNA: TGCAGTGCTCACGAAAAGCTCGGGCAGACCCAGTACTTC.

The chain employs TRBV9 and TRBJ1-2; D is ambiguous. Germline lookup yields CDR1 SGDLS and CDR2 YYNGEE. The CDR3 loop spans 14 amino acids. V was cut by 0 bases and J by 4 bases, with 10 bases left in between. The CDR3 sequence is CASSVAEGSYGYTF. DNA of the CDR3: TGTGCCAGCAGCGTAGCGGAAGGGAGCTATGGCTACACCTTC.

The chain joins TRBV28 to TRBJ1-6; weak D call: TRBD1 (6 bases). The V gene's germline CDR1 is MDHEN and CDR2 SYDVKM. This CDR3 has 16 amino acids. V was clipped by 3 bases and J by 5 bases, with 14 bases between them. The CDR3 loop reads CASSLGGGRDNSPLHF. CDR3 nucleotide sequence: TGTGCCAGCAGTTTGGGGGGGGGGCGAGATAATTCACCCCTCCACTTT.